Following are 30 T cell receptor beta chains from one sample sequenced in a study of shared clonotypes between healthy human individuals. Method: immunoSEQ multiplex PCR; TCRdb's copy keeps in-frame clones and lacks some. The repertoire holds around 1,100,000 clones, with roughly 77% as singletons. Sequencing was performed on memory CD4+ T cells from PBMCs. Subset indicated: CD45RA-negative fraction. The receptors originated from a man younger than 35 in good health. Some clones in this sample may be carry-over from other donors' samples.

This clone has more than one count but fewer than ten. DNA of the CDR3: TGCAGCGTTGAAGGTCCCCTGACAGCGGGGGAGACCCAGTACTTC. Translation gives CSVEGPLTAGETQYF. The genes are TRBV29-1 and TRBJ2-5; 7 bases line up with TRBD2. The germline CDR1 and CDR2 sequences are SQVTM and ANQGSEA. This CDR3 spans 15 amino acids. J lost 5 bases, V lost 1 base, and 10 bases had no gene match.

The chain uses TRBV2 and TRBJ2-5; maybe TRBD1 (5 bases). Looked up from germline, CDR1 is SNHLY and CDR2 is FYNNEI. The length of the CDR3 is 13 residues. Trimming shortened V by 5 bases and J by 0 bases, and 7 bases separated the two germline ends. CDR3 in amino acids: CASSFRDQETQYF. CDR3 nucleotide sequence: TGTGCCAGCAGTTTCAGGGACCAAGAGACCCAGTACTTC.

The V and J genes are TRBV5-4 and TRBJ1-1, with a weak D call TRBD1 (5 bases). V shed 4 bases and J shed 1 base, with 14 bases lying between them. The germline V gene encodes CDR1 SGHNT and CDR2 YYREEE (reference sequence). This CDR3 has 15 amino acids. CDR3 DNA sequence: TGTGCCAGCAGCCCCGGGGGACTTCCGAACACTGAAGCTTTCTTT. Its protein is CASSPGGLPNTEAFF.

J is TRBJ1-3 and V is TRBV11-2; 9 bases agree with TRBD1. Germline loops: CDR1 SGHAT, CDR2 FQNNGV. Germline trimming cut 0 bases from V and 2 bases from J; bases unmatched to any gene: 11. The CDR3 has 19 residues. CDR3 sequence: CASSLDHRGQGYTGNTIYF. DNA of the CDR3: TGTGCCAGCAGCTTAGATCATCGCGGACAGGGGTATACTGGAAACACCATATATTTT.

CDR3 bases: TGTGCCAGCAGCAAATCGACCGGACCTAGCGGACCCAGCTACGAGCAGTACTTC. This gives the protein CASSKSTGPSGPSYEQYF. The chain employs TRBV7-2 and TRBJ2-7, with TRBD2 identical over 7 bases. This CDR3 has 18 amino acids. The V and J ends lost 5 bases and 3 bases, in that order; junction bases with no gene match: 19. Per germline, CDR1 SGHTA and CDR2 FQGNSA.

The chain is built from TRBV18 and TRBJ2-7; the match to TRBD1 covers 7 bases. J lost 5 bases, V lost 1 base, and 8 bases had no gene match. The CDR3 totals 15 residues. Germline CDR1 KGHSH, CDR2 LQKENI. The DNA for the CDR3 is TGTGCCAGCTCACCACGGACAGGCCTCGGGCACGAGCAGTACTTC. Its translation is CASSPRTGLGHEQYF.

V and J are TRBV9 and TRBJ1-2; 10 bases line up with TRBD1. There are 14 residues in the CDR3. V was clipped by 4 bases and J by 2 bases; unmatched bases: 2. The germline V gene encodes CDR1 SGDLS and CDR2 YYNGEE. The CDR3 DNA sequence: TGTGCCAGCAGCAGGGGACAGGGGAACTATGGCTACACCTTC. Residues: CASSRGQGNYGYTF.

The sample holds a few counts of this clone. J is TRBJ1-5 and V is TRBV6-6; TRBD1 matches at 7 bases. There are 15 residues in the CDR3. V was clipped by 5 bases and J by 9 bases; unmatched bases: 13. Germline CDR1 MNHNY, CDR2 SVGAGI (reference sequence). The CDR3 coding sequence is TGTGCCAGCAGTACTGAGACAGGGCGAGTGGCGCCCCAGCATTTT. This translates into CASSTETGRVAPQHF.

In this sample, this clone turned up once. The rearrangement uses TRBV7-2 and TRBJ2-7, with D possibly matching TRBD2 (7 bases). Trimming removed 3 bases at V and 4 bases at J, with 16 bases between. The CDR3 sequence is 15 residues long. The germline CDR1 and CDR2 sequences are SGHTA and FQGNSA. CDR3 sequence: CASSFLGGREYEQYF. The CDR3 DNA reads TGTGCCAGCAGCTTTCTCGGGGGGCGGGAGTACGAGCAGTACTTC.

In DNA form, the CDR3 reads TGTGCCAGTAGTATGGGCTGGTTGAACACTGAAGCTTTCTTT. Translated: CASSMGWLNTEAFF. J is TRBJ1-1 and V is TRBV19; D uncertain. V was shortened by 3 bases and J by 0 bases, with 8 bases between the two germline ends. Looked up from germline, CDR1 is LNHDA and CDR2 is SQIVND (reference sequence). This CDR3 region has 14 residues. Looking up the rest from reference TRBV19 and TRBJ1-1 gives the full variable domain: DGGITQSPKYLFRKEGQNVTLSCEQNLNHDAMYWYRQDPGQGLRLIYYSQIVNDFQKGDIAEGYSVSREKKESFPLTVTSAQKNPTAFYLCASSMGWLNTEAFFGQGTRLTVV.

This chain connects TRBV7-9 to TRBJ2-3; 15 bases are shared with TRBD2. There are 18 residues in the CDR3. The J segment lost 0 bases and the V segment lost 5 bases, leaving 6 bases of the junction unmatched. Germline-derived CDR1 and CDR2 are SEHNR and FQNEAQ (reference sequence). For the CDR3, the DNA is TGTGCCAGCAGCCGAGGACTAGCGGGAGGGGTTAGCACAGATACGCAGTATTTT. Its translation is CASSRGLAGGVSTDTQYF.

This rearrangement joins TRBV18 to TRBJ2-1; tentatively, D is TRBD1 or TRBD2 (5 bases each). V was cut by 5 bases and J by 8 bases, with 13 bases left in between. The germline CDR1 and CDR2 sequences are KGHSH and LQKENI. The CDR3 loop spans 13 amino acids. The CDR3 loop is CASSSGTEDEQFF. Written as DNA, the CDR3 is TGTGCCAGCTCATCCGGGACCGAGGATGAGCAGTTCTTC.

For the CDR3, the DNA is TGTGCCAGTCGGCCGGGGGGGAACACTGAAGCTTTCTTT. Amino acid sequence: CASRPGGNTEAFF. The chain uses TRBV6-5 and TRBJ1-1, with D perhaps matching TRBD1 (5 bases). With 9 bases removed from V and 1 base from J, the gap between germline ends came to 12 bases. The CDR3 runs to 13 residues. Per germline, CDR1 MNHEY and CDR2 SVGAGI.

The genes are TRBV7-6 and TRBJ1-5, with a possible D match to TRBD1 (6 bases). Germline CDR1 and CDR2: SGHVS and FNYEAQ. V gave up 5 bases and J gave up 4 bases, with 15 bases separating them. This CDR3 has 15 residues. CDR3 DNA sequence: TGTGCCAGCAGCCCCCAAACAGGGATAAATCAGCCCCAGCATTTT. It encodes CASSPQTGINQPQHF.

The V gene is TRBV28, the J gene TRBJ2-1, with TRBD1 matching over 7 bases. V was pared by 4 bases and J by 7 bases, with 13 bases of the junction left unmatched. In germline, CDR1 is MDHEN, CDR2 SYDVKM. The CDR3 runs 16 residues. The CDR3: CASSSFGDSRLNEQFF. The CDR3 DNA reads TGTGCCAGCAGTTCTTTCGGGGACAGCAGACTTAATGAGCAGTTCTTC.

The chain uses TRBV2 and TRBJ2-3, with 7 bases that match TRBD2. Germline V gene sequence: CDR1 SNHLY, CDR2 FYNNEI. The CDR3 has 14 residues. V lost 8 bases to trimming and J lost 0 bases; unmatched junction nucleotides: 5. Written as DNA, the CDR3 is TGTGCCAGCTGCGGTAGCGGGAGCACAGATACGCAGTATTTT. Residues: CASCGSGSTDTQYF.

The chain combines TRBV6-1 with TRBJ2-1, with 10 bases fitting TRBD2. Germline assignment: CDR1 MNHNS and CDR2 SASEGT. Unmatched junction bases numbered 5, after V lost 2 bases and J lost 1 base. CDR3 length: 17 amino acids. The DNA for the CDR3 is TGTGCCAGCAGTGAATATATTAGCGGGAGGTCCTACAATGAGCAGTTCTTC. Its protein is CASSEYISGRSYNEQFF.

The chain has TRBV27 and TRBJ2-4; D remains ambiguous. The CDR3 totals 13 residues. Germline CDR1 is MNHEY and CDR2 is SMNVEV (reference sequence). The V end lost 5 bases, the J end lost 8 bases, and 13 bases lay between the germline ends. CDR3 amino acids: CASSARIRDIQYF. As DNA, the CDR3 is TGTGCCAGCAGTGCCCGAATACGGGACATTCAGTACTTC.

The chain couples TRBV7-9 to TRBJ2-5; D is ambiguous. In germline, CDR1 is SEHNR, CDR2 FQNEAQ (reference sequence). The CDR3 runs to 12 residues. V was shortened by 7 bases and J by 5 bases, with 11 bases between the two germline ends. DNA of the CDR3: TGTGCCAGCACAACAGTTCGGGAGACCCAGTACTTC. It translates to CASTTVRETQYF.

This sequence joins TRBV5-1 and TRBJ2-3; D ambiguous. V was shortened by 7 bases and J by 1 base, with 13 bases between the two germline ends. The CDR3 has 14 residues. The germline gives CDR1 SGHRS, CDR2 YFSETQ. The CDR3 bases are TGCGCCAGCCACTCTGGTAGGGGCACAGATACGCAGTATTTT. This sequence encodes CASHSGRGTDTQYF.

This clone came up many times. The rearrangement uses TRBV27 and TRBJ2-3; 7 bases align to TRBD1. The germline CDR1 and CDR2 sequences are MNHEY and SMNVEV (reference sequence). V shed 7 bases and J 3 bases; nucleotides not matched to a gene: 10. The CDR3 spans 15 residues. For the CDR3, the DNA is TGTGCCAGCACCCCAGGGACAGAGTTTACAGATACGCAGTATTTT. It translates to CASTPGTEFTDTQYF.

This chain joins TRBV5-1 and TRBJ2-7; 12 bases align to TRBD2. From germline, CDR1 is SGHRS and CDR2 YFSETQ. The CDR3 covers 16 residues. The J segment lost 0 bases and the V segment lost 4 bases, leaving 5 bases of the junction unmatched. CDR3: CASSETSGGSSYEQYF. The CDR3 DNA is TGCGCCAGCAGCGAAACTAGCGGGGGGAGCTCCTACGAGCAGTACTTC.

With respect to this clone: This clone may be a read error of a much larger clone one base away. The chain has TRBV30 and TRBJ1-5, with D perhaps matching TRBD1 (5 bases). Germline V CDR1 and CDR2: GTSNPN, SVGIG (reference sequence). The length of the CDR3 is 13 residues. The CDR3 here is CAWTRDLNQLQHF. DNA for the CDR3: TGTGCCTGGACCCGGGACCTCAATCAGCTCCAGCATTTT.

The sample holds one count of this clone. CDR3: CASSQGIFSYEQYF. The CDR3 bases are TGCGCCAGCAGCCAAGGAATTTTCTCCTACGAGCAGTACTTC. This rearrangement joins TRBV4-1 to TRBJ2-7; D ambiguous. CDR1 and CDR2 (germline): MGHRA, YSYEKL. The germline V and J ends were trimmed by 1 base and 0 bases, with 7 bases remaining between them. CDR3 length: 14 amino acids.

The gene calls are TRBV6-1 and TRBJ1-2; no definite D call. This CDR3 is built from 14 residues. Trimming cost V 6 bases and J 5 bases, with 16 bases left between them. The germline V gene encodes CDR1 MNHNS and CDR2 SASEGT. In nucleotides, the CDR3 is TGTGCCAGCAGGTGGCTCGAGGGCCAGTATGGCTACACCTTC. Translated: CASRWLEGQYGYTF.

The genes are TRBV29-1 and TRBJ2-1; 11 bases align to TRBD2. The length of the CDR3 is 17 residues. Germline CDR1 reads SQVTM; CDR2 reads ANQGSEA. With 2 bases clipped from V and 5 bases from J, the junction kept 11 bases outside the gene matches. CDR3 DNA: TGCAGCGTTGAACTAGCGGGAGGCGTTGCAATCGACAATGAGCAGTTCTTC. Translating it yields CSVELAGGVAIDNEQFF.

This clone was counted a few times. This rearrangement joins TRBV5-8 to TRBJ1-5; D remains ambiguous. The V gene lost 7 bases and the J gene lost 6 bases, with 11 bases spanning the gap. CDR3 length: 12 residues. Looked up from germline, CDR1 is SGHTS and CDR2 is YDEGEE. The CDR3 here is CASDKEIQPQHF. The CDR3 DNA is TGTGCCAGCGACAAGGAGATTCAGCCCCAGCATTTT.

The chain recombines TRBV10-3 with TRBJ2-5, with 10 bases identical to TRBD1. Per germline, CDR1 ENHRY and CDR2 SYGVKD. The CDR3 covers 15 residues. Unmatched junction bases numbered 9, after V lost 6 bases and J lost 5 bases. The CDR3 loop is CAISGQGGRLETQYF. CDR3 bases: TGTGCCATCAGCGGACAGGGGGGTAGGTTGGAGACCCAGTACTTC.

This rearrangement joins TRBV29-1 to TRBJ2-1, with 9 positions matching TRBD1. V shed 0 bases, J shed 1 base, and the junction held 16 bases outside the gene matches. The CDR3 runs to 20 residues. CDR1 is SQVTM and CDR2 is ANQGSEA in the germline V gene. The CDR3: CSVEDRSRDRESASYNEQFF. The CDR3 DNA follows: TGCAGCGTTGAAGATCGGTCGCGGGACAGGGAATCGGCTTCCTACAATGAGCAGTTCTTC.

CDR3 protein: CASSRGQVYEQYF. The DNA for the CDR3 is TGTGCCAGCAGCCGGGGACAGGTCTACGAGCAGTACTTC. The V call is TRBV11-2, the J call TRBJ2-7, with 8 bases identical to TRBD1. Germline V gene sequence: CDR1 SGHAT, CDR2 FQNNGV. The CDR3 consists of 13 residues. The V gene end was trimmed by 5 bases and the J gene end by 3 bases; junction bases not matched to a gene: 3.